This note documents a single T cell receptor beta chain sequence. The CDR3 has 18 residues. Trimming left V 4 bases short and J 2 bases short, with 23 bases between. Germline CDR1 WSHSY, CDR2 SAAADI. These data belong to a study of technical replicates of blood from a few donors. The data were produced by immunoSEQ multiplex PCR, yet TCRdb's version contains in-frame clones alone and is incomplete. The data show about 12,000 clones, approximately 95% seen once. Sequencing was performed on PBMCs. The chain uses TRBV10-2 and TRBJ1-2, with D possibly being TRBD1 (5 bases). The TCR originated in a human donor in good health. The CDR3 is CASSGGGRPEALNYGYTF. Here the CDR3 DNA reads TGCGCCAGCAGTGGGGGGGGGAGGCCCGAGGCCCTCAACTATGGCTACACCTTC.